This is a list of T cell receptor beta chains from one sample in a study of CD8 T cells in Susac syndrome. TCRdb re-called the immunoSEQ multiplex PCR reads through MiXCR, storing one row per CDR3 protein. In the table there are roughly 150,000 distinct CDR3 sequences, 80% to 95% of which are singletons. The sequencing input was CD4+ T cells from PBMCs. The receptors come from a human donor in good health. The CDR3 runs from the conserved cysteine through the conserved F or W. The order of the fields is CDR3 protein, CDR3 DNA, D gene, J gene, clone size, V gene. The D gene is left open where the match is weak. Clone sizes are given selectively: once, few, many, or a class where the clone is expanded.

cdr3_aa: CASSPPATQGRETQYF
cdr3_nt: TGTGCCAGTTCACCACCCGCAACTCAGGGACGAGAGACCCAGTACTTC
d_call: .
j_call: TRBJ2-5
clone_size: few
v_call: TRBV18

cdr3_aa: CASSQMVSSTDTQYF
cdr3_nt: TGCGCCAGCAGTCAGATGGTATCTAGCACAGATACGCAGTATTTT
d_call: .
j_call: TRBJ2-3
clone_size: .
v_call: TRBV23-1

cdr3_aa: CASSFSDGYTF
cdr3_nt: TGTGCCAGCAGCTTCTCCGATGGCTACACCTTC
d_call: .
j_call: TRBJ1-2
clone_size: .
v_call: TRBV2

cdr3_aa: CASSSPGTGTGGYTF
cdr3_nt: TGTGCCAGCAGCTCCCCCGGGACAGGGACGGGTGGCTACACCTTC
d_call: TRBD1
j_call: TRBJ1-2
clone_size: .
v_call: TRBV13

cdr3_aa: CASSPRGGAYGYTF
cdr3_nt: TGTGCCAGCAGTCCCCGGGGAGGGGCCTATGGCTACACCTTC
d_call: .
j_call: TRBJ1-2
clone_size: .
v_call: TRBV27

cdr3_aa: CASSLRFRRRPMNTEAFF
cdr3_nt: TGTGCCAGCAGCTTAAGGTTCAGGAGGCGCCCCATGAACACTGAAGCTTTCTTT
d_call: .
j_call: TRBJ1-1
clone_size: .
v_call: TRBV11-1

cdr3_aa: CASSQVGYEQYF
cdr3_nt: TGTGCCAGCAGCCAAGTGGGTTACGAGCAGTACTTC
d_call: .
j_call: TRBJ2-7
clone_size: .
v_call: TRBV3-1

cdr3_aa: CSARSGLAGDIRSTDTQYF
cdr3_nt: TGCAGTGCTAGATCCGGACTAGCGGGGGACATACGGAGCACAGATACGCAGTATTTT
d_call: TRBD2
j_call: TRBJ2-3
clone_size: .
v_call: TRBV20-1

cdr3_aa: CASSPYVYEQYF
cdr3_nt: TGTGCCAGCAGCCCCTACGTTTACGAGCAGTACTTC
d_call: .
j_call: TRBJ2-7
clone_size: .
v_call: TRBV5-5

cdr3_aa: CASSSEGSSVQTQYF
cdr3_nt: TGTGCCAGCAGCTCCGAGGGCTCTAGCGTCCAGACCCAGTACTTC
d_call: .
j_call: TRBJ2-5
clone_size: .
v_call: TRBV7-8

cdr3_aa: CASWSGRTSGANVLTF
cdr3_nt: TGTGCCAGCTGGTCGGGCAGGACCTCTGGGGCCAACGTCCTGACTTTC
d_call: .
j_call: TRBJ2-6
clone_size: .
v_call: TRBV3-1

cdr3_aa: CASSSPRDPSTQYF
cdr3_nt: TGTGCCAGCAGCTCACCCCGGGACCCCTCGACCCAGTACTTC
d_call: .
j_call: TRBJ2-5
clone_size: few
v_call: TRBV7-2

cdr3_aa: CASSIDPSGGLNEQFF
cdr3_nt: TGTGCCAGTAGTATAGATCCTAGCGGGGGCCTCAATGAGCAGTTCTTC
d_call: TRBD2
j_call: TRBJ2-1
clone_size: .
v_call: TRBV19

cdr3_aa: CASSTPSETQYF
cdr3_nt: TGTGCCAGCTCAACTCCGTCAGAGACCCAGTACTTC
d_call: .
j_call: TRBJ2-5
clone_size: .
v_call: TRBV18

cdr3_aa: CASSQVYGGSSYNSPLHF
cdr3_nt: TGCGCCAGCAGCCAAGTATACGGCGGAAGCTCCTATAATTCACCCCTCCACTTT
d_call: .
j_call: TRBJ1-6
clone_size: .
v_call: TRBV4-1

cdr3_aa: CASSPGHYQEQYF
cdr3_nt: TGTGCCAGCAGCCCAGGACACTATCAGGAGCAGTACTTC
d_call: .
j_call: TRBJ2-7
clone_size: .
v_call: TRBV7-3

cdr3_aa: CSASGQGAQTEAFF
cdr3_nt: TGCAGTGCTTCTGGACAGGGGGCGCAAACTGAAGCTTTCTTT
d_call: TRBD1
j_call: TRBJ1-1
clone_size: once
v_call: TRBV20-1

cdr3_aa: CASSVAGTSGETQYF
cdr3_nt: TGTGCCAGCAGCGTTGCCGGGACTAGCGGAGAGACCCAGTACTTC
d_call: TRBD2
j_call: TRBJ2-5
clone_size: .
v_call: TRBV9

cdr3_aa: CASSQDLHKVGAGGTRNIQYF
cdr3_nt: TGTGCCAGCAGCCAAGACTTGCACAAGGTTGGCGCGGGGGGGACTAGAAACATTCAGTACTTC
d_call: TRBD2
j_call: TRBJ2-4
clone_size: .
v_call: TRBV3-1

cdr3_aa: CASSQDGGGPYEQYF
cdr3_nt: TGTGCCAGCAGCCAAGATGGCGGGGGGCCCTACGAGCAGTACTTC
d_call: TRBD2
j_call: TRBJ2-7
clone_size: .
v_call: TRBV3-1

cdr3_aa: CASSAQAIDTQYF
cdr3_nt: TGTGCCAGCAGCGCCCAGGCGATAGATACGCAGTATTTT
d_call: .
j_call: TRBJ2-3
clone_size: once
v_call: TRBV9

cdr3_aa: CSARDLQGASRYTF
cdr3_nt: TGCAGTGCTAGAGACCTACAGGGGGCATCACGCTACACCTTC
d_call: TRBD1
j_call: TRBJ1-2
clone_size: .
v_call: TRBV20-1

cdr3_aa: CSVGTPGNTIYF
cdr3_nt: TGCAGCGTTGGAACTCCTGGAAACACCATATATTTT
d_call: .
j_call: TRBJ1-3
clone_size: .
v_call: TRBV29-1

cdr3_aa: CASSQDQQGSRGYTF
cdr3_nt: TGTGCCAGCAGCCAAGATCAACAGGGGAGTCGTGGCTACACCTTC
d_call: TRBD1
j_call: TRBJ1-2
clone_size: .
v_call: TRBV3-1

cdr3_aa: CASSQDSGTGDISYEQYF
cdr3_nt: TGCGCCAGCAGCCAAGATTCCGGGACAGGGGATATCTCCTACGAGCAGTACTTC
d_call: TRBD1
j_call: TRBJ2-7
clone_size: .
v_call: TRBV4-1

cdr3_aa: CSARWDRGVYEQFF
cdr3_nt: TGCAGTGCCCGATGGGACAGGGGAGTGTATGAGCAGTTCTTC
d_call: TRBD1
j_call: TRBJ2-1
clone_size: .
v_call: TRBV20-1

cdr3_aa: CASSLDSSNYGYTF
cdr3_nt: TGTGCCAGCAGCCTGGACTCCTCTAACTATGGCTACACCTTC
d_call: .
j_call: TRBJ1-2
clone_size: .
v_call: TRBV6-5

cdr3_aa: CASSRRPATQDYNEQFF
cdr3_nt: TGTGCCAGCAGCCGACGTCCAGCGACACAGGACTACAATGAGCAGTTCTTC
d_call: .
j_call: TRBJ2-1
clone_size: .
v_call: TRBV3-1

cdr3_aa: CASSQGLLGGTYGYTF
cdr3_nt: TGTGCCAGCAGCCAAGGACTCCTTGGAGGGACCTATGGCTACACCTTC
d_call: .
j_call: TRBJ1-2
clone_size: .
v_call: TRBV3-1

cdr3_aa: CASTVETGNTIYF
cdr3_nt: TGTGCCAGCACCGTCGAGACTGGAAACACCATATATTTT
d_call: .
j_call: TRBJ1-3
clone_size: once
v_call: TRBV7-9

cdr3_aa: CSASHRETQYF
cdr3_nt: TGCAGTGCTAGTCACCGGGAGACCCAGTACTTC
d_call: .
j_call: TRBJ2-5
clone_size: .
v_call: TRBV20-1

cdr3_aa: CAWNRGWTGELFF
cdr3_nt: TGTGCCTGGAACAGGGGATGGACCGGGGAGCTGTTTTTT
d_call: TRBD1
j_call: TRBJ2-2
clone_size: .
v_call: TRBV30

cdr3_aa: CASRRNTGTRANTGELFF
cdr3_nt: TGTGCCAGCAGGAGAAACACAGGGACCCGCGCGAACACCGGGGAGCTGTTTTTT
d_call: .
j_call: TRBJ2-2
clone_size: .
v_call: TRBV6-1

cdr3_aa: CSASIGNGNQPQHF
cdr3_nt: TGCAGTGCTAGTATTGGTAATGGGAATCAGCCCCAGCATTTT
d_call: .
j_call: TRBJ1-5
clone_size: .
v_call: TRBV20-1

cdr3_aa: CASSPRYTGELFF
cdr3_nt: TGTGCCAGCAGTCCCAGATACACCGGGGAGCTGTTTTTT
d_call: .
j_call: TRBJ2-2
clone_size: .
v_call: TRBV3-1

cdr3_aa: CASRDNYEQYF
cdr3_nt: TGTGCCAGCCGTGACAACTACGAGCAGTACTTC
d_call: .
j_call: TRBJ2-7
clone_size: few
v_call: TRBV6-5

cdr3_aa: CASRGDWRETQYF
cdr3_nt: TGTGCCAGCAGGGGGGATTGGCGAGAGACCCAGTACTTC
d_call: .
j_call: TRBJ2-5
clone_size: .
v_call: TRBV6-5

cdr3_aa: CASSAGQGGRTGELFF
cdr3_nt: TGTGCCAGTAGTGCGGGCCAAGGCGGACGAACCGGGGAGCTGTTTTTT
d_call: .
j_call: TRBJ2-2
clone_size: .
v_call: TRBV19

cdr3_aa: CSVEGQGQETQYF
cdr3_nt: TGCAGCGTTGAAGGACAGGGCCAAGAGACCCAGTACTTC
d_call: TRBD1
j_call: TRBJ2-5
clone_size: .
v_call: TRBV29-1

cdr3_aa: CSVVEPDTQYF
cdr3_nt: TGCAGCGTTGTCGAACCAGATACGCAGTATTTT
d_call: .
j_call: TRBJ2-3
clone_size: .
v_call: TRBV29-1

cdr3_aa: CASSSNTDTQYF
cdr3_nt: TGTGCCAGCAGTTCGAACACAGATACGCAGTATTTT
d_call: .
j_call: TRBJ2-3
clone_size: few
v_call: TRBV5-4

cdr3_aa: CASSQNLQGGYTF
cdr3_nt: TGTGCCAGCAGCCAAAACCTTCAGGGTGGCTACACCTTC
d_call: .
j_call: TRBJ1-2
clone_size: once
v_call: TRBV7-8

cdr3_aa: CATSDPAGTGDTQYF
cdr3_nt: TGTGCCACCAGTGATCCCGCCGGGACAGGGGATACGCAGTATTTT
d_call: TRBD1
j_call: TRBJ2-3
clone_size: .
v_call: TRBV24-1

cdr3_aa: CASSQGSKPQHF
cdr3_nt: TGTGCCAGCAGCCAGGGGAGCAAGCCCCAGCATTTT
d_call: .
j_call: TRBJ1-5
clone_size: .
v_call: TRBV3-1

cdr3_aa: CASSSRIPGQGHNSPLHF
cdr3_nt: TGTGCCAGCAGTTCTCGGATACCGGGACAGGGTCATAATTCACCCCTCCACTTT
d_call: TRBD1
j_call: TRBJ1-6
clone_size: .
v_call: TRBV6-5

cdr3_aa: CSARGGLAIINNLHNEQFF
cdr3_nt: TGCAGTGCTAGGGGCGGCCTAGCCATAATCAATAACCTTCACAATGAGCAGTTCTTC
d_call: .
j_call: TRBJ2-1
clone_size: .
v_call: TRBV20-1

cdr3_aa: CASSNPREDLDQNEQFF
cdr3_nt: TGTGCCAGCAGCAACCCGCGAGAGGACTTGGACCAGAATGAGCAGTTCTTC
d_call: .
j_call: TRBJ2-1
clone_size: once
v_call: TRBV21-1

cdr3_aa: CASSLGQGLGQPQHF
cdr3_nt: TGTGCCAGCAGCTTAGGTCAGGGCCTCGGGCAGCCCCAGCATTTT
d_call: .
j_call: TRBJ1-5
clone_size: .
v_call: TRBV7-9

cdr3_aa: CASSLEEGRYTEAFF
cdr3_nt: TGTGCCAGCAGCTTGGAGGAGGGTCGATACACTGAAGCTTTCTTT
d_call: .
j_call: TRBJ1-1
clone_size: .
v_call: TRBV5-6

cdr3_aa: CASSEDGAAELFF
cdr3_nt: TGTGCCAGCAGTGAAGACGGTGCGGCGGAGCTGTTTTTT
d_call: .
j_call: TRBJ2-2
clone_size: once
v_call: TRBV6-1

cdr3_aa: CASSAGGQGAYEQYF
cdr3_nt: TGTGCCAGCAGCGCCGGGGGACAGGGTGCCTACGAGCAGTACTTC
d_call: TRBD1
j_call: TRBJ2-7
clone_size: .
v_call: TRBV9